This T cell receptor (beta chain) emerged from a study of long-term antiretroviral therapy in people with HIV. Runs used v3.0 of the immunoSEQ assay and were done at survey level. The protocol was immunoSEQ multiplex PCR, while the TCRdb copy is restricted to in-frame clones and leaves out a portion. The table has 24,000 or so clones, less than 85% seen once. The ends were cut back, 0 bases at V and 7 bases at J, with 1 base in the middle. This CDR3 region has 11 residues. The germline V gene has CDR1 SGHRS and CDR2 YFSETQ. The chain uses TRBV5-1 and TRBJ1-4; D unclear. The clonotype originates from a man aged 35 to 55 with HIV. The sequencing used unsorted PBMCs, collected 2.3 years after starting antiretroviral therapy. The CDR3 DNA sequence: TGCGCCAGCAGCTTGGGTGAAAAACTGTTTTTT. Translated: CASSLGEKLFF.